Below, 13 T cell receptor beta chains from the same sample are listed, as sequenced in a study of identical twins. MiXCR was run by TCRdb on the 5' RACE reads, yielding one entry per CDR3 protein. Among around 470,000 distinct CDR3 sequences listed, 13% to 15% were seen once. The same sample was also studied in work on yellow fever vaccine responses in identical twins.

The source material was CD4+ T cells sorted from blood. The source of these receptors is a woman aged 18 to 35 in good health.

This clonotype was detected only a few times. This sequence joins TRBV11-1 and TRBJ1-4, with TRBD1 identical over 10 bases. Per germline, CDR1 SGHAT and CDR2 FQDESV (reference sequence). The V segment lost 2 bases and the J segment 6 bases; nucleotides outside the gene matches: 12. The CDR3 covers 18 residues. Written as DNA, the CDR3 is TGTGCCAGCAGCTTAAGGCTTCTAATTGGGACAGGGGATGAAAAACTGTTTTTT. Translated, it gives CASSLRLLIGTGDEKLFF.

This clonotype has just a few counts. The chain recombines TRBV30 with TRBJ2-1; D perhaps matches TRBD2 (6 bases). CDR1 is GTSNPN, CDR2 SVGIG, per germline (reference sequence). The CDR3 loop spans 11 amino acids. Trimming took 0 bases from V and 13 from J, leaving 10 bases between them. This chain's CDR3 is CAWSVLAVQFF. CDR3 DNA: TGTGCCTGGAGTGTATTAGCGGTCCAGTTCTTC. Full variable domain (rest looked up from reference TRBV30 and TRBJ2-1): SQTIHQWPATLVQPVGSPLSLECTVEGTSNPNLYWYRQAAGRGLQLLFYSVGIGQISSEVPQNLSASRPQDRQFILSSKKLLLSDSGFYLCAWSVLAVQFFGPGTRLTVL.

This clonotype was detected many times. The rearrangement joins TRBV12-3 or TRBV12-4 to TRBJ2-7, with D unclear. The CDR3 is 15 residues long. V lost 4 bases to trimming and J lost 0 bases, with 13 bases between them. CDR3 sequence reads: CASSSQASYSYEQYF. Written as DNA, the CDR3 is TGTGCCAGCAGTTCCCAGGCCTCATACTCCTACGAGCAGTACTTC.

The V and J genes are TRBV7-2 and TRBJ2-2; D gene uncertain. The germline gives CDR1 SGHTA, CDR2 FQGNSA. The CDR3 spans 13 residues. Trimming shortened V by 5 bases and J by 6 bases, and 10 bases separated the two germline ends. The CDR3 here is CASSILDPGELFF. DNA of the CDR3: TGTGCCAGCAGCATTCTAGATCCCGGGGAGCTGTTTTTT.

In this sample, this clonotype turned up a few times. This chain links TRBV25-1 with TRBJ2-7; possibly TRBD1 for D (5 bases). This CDR3 contains 13 residues. The germline CDR1 and CDR2 sequences are MGHDK and SYGVNS. Trimming pared 9 bases from V and 7 bases from J, leaving 19 bases between. CDR3 in amino acids: CASGDVRRQEQYF. The CDR3 region has the DNA TGTGCCAGTGGTGACGTACGGCGACAGGAGCAGTACTTC.

This clonotype was counted only a few times. The V gene is TRBV7-9, the J gene TRBJ2-1; no clear D gene. From germline, CDR1 is SEHNR and CDR2 FQNEAQ (reference sequence). V was cut by 7 bases and J by 4 bases, with 14 bases left in between. The CDR3 consists of 14 residues. The CDR3 DNA reads TGTGCCAGCACGATCTCAGAATATTACAATGAGCAGTTCTTC. Protein sequence: CASTISEYYNEQFF.

This clonotype was recorded a few times. The V call is TRBV28, the J call TRBJ2-3; possible D gene TRBD2, 5 bases. The CDR3 runs to 12 residues. Germline V gene data show CDR1 as MDHEN and CDR2 as SYDVKM. Trimming cost V 11 bases and J 3 bases, with 12 bases left between them. This chain's CDR3 is CACSDSTDTQYF. CDR3 DNA sequence: TGTGCCTGCTCGGACTCTACAGATACGCAGTATTTT.

The rearrangement links TRBV28 to TRBJ2-3, with 7 bases aligning to TRBD2. V was pared by 5 bases and J by 2 bases, with 10 bases of the junction left unmatched. The CDR3 is 16 amino acids. From germline, CDR1 is MDHEN and CDR2 SYDVKM. CDR3: CASSPAGVWVTDTQYF. CDR3 DNA: TGTGCCAGCAGTCCGGCGGGGGTGTGGGTCACAGATACGCAGTATTTT.

The V gene is TRBV12-3 or TRBV12-4, the J gene TRBJ2-5, with a weak D call TRBD2 (5 bases). The CDR3 length is 14 residues. Deletions cut 8 bases from V and 7 bases from J, with 20 bases between. DNA for the CDR3: TGTGCCAGCCTAAACCGAGGGAGTACGGGGACCCAGTACTTC. It is translated as CASLNRGSTGTQYF.

Many counts were recorded for this clonotype. V gene TRBV5-6 combines with J gene TRBJ2-3; D not resolved. Germline values: CDR1 SGHDT, CDR2 YYEEEE. The CDR3 contains 15 residues. V gave up 3 bases and J gave up 4 bases, with 15 bases separating them. For the CDR3, the DNA is TGTGCCAGCAGCTGGGCCGGAGTTCCTGCAGATACGCAGTATTTT. This encodes CASSWAGVPADTQYF.

The rearrangement links TRBV7-2 to TRBJ2-1, with D tentatively TRBD2 (5 bases). CDR3 length: 13 residues. Germline V gives CDR1 SGHTA, CDR2 FQGNSA. V shed 6 bases and J shed 8 bases, with 14 bases lying between them. The CDR3 spells CASSWRSADEQFF. CDR3 coding DNA: TGTGCCAGCAGTTGGAGGAGCGCCGATGAGCAGTTCTTC.

This clonotype has a handful of counts. The CDR3 nucleotides read TGCGCCAGCAGCCCTCGGACAGGCCAAGTCGAGCAGTACTTC. The encoded protein is CASSPRTGQVEQYF. V gene TRBV4-1 combines with J gene TRBJ2-7; 7 nucleotides align to TRBD1. The CDR3 contains 14 residues. V lost 4 bases, J lost 6 bases, and 9 bases stayed unmatched. Looked up from germline, CDR1 is MGHRA and CDR2 is YSYEKL.

The chain uses TRBV6-4 and TRBJ2-1, with 8 bases that match TRBD1. This CDR3 contains 16 residues. Germline values: CDR1 MRHNA, CDR2 SNTAGT. V lost 3 bases, J lost 0 bases, and 4 bases stayed unmatched. The CDR3 coding sequence is TGTGCCAGCAGTGATCGACAGGGGATCTCCTACAATGAGCAGTTCTTC. It codes for CASSDRQGISYNEQFF.